This T cell receptor beta chain comes out of a study of technical replicates of blood from a few donors. Using immunoSEQ multiplex PCR, the repertoire was profiled, and TCRdb retains in-frame clones only, with some absent. The data show 74,000 or so clones, around 92% seen once. Comments on this clone: A junction boundary mismatches the germline segment, possibly from a read error.

Germline V gene sequence: CDR1 SSHAT, CDR2 FNYEAQ (reference sequence). This CDR3 is 13 amino acids long. The chain combines TRBV7-7 with TRBJ2-5; D is possibly TRBD1 (6 bases). Sequences were obtained from T cells isolated from PBMCs. This clonotype originated in a human donor in good health. DNA of the CDR3: TGTGCTAGCAGCCCACAGGGATTGGAGACCCAGTACTTC. Translation gives CASSPQGLETQYF.